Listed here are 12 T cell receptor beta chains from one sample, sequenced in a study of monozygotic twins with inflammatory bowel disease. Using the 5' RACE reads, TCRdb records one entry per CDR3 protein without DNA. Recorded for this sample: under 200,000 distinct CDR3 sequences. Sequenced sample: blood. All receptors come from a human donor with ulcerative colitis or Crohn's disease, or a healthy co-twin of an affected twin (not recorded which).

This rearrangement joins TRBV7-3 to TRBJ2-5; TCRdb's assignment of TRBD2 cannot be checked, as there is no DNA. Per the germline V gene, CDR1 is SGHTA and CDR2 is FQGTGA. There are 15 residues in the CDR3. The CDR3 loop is CASSHSGGLQETQYF.

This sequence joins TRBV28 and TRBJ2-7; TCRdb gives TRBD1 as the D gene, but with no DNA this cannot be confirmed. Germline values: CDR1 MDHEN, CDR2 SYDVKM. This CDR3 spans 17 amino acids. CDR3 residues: CASNEIRGQRGVYEQYF.

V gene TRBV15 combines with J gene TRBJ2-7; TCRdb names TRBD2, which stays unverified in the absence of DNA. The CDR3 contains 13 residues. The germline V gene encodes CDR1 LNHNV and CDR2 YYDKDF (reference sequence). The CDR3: CATSLAGGFEQYF.

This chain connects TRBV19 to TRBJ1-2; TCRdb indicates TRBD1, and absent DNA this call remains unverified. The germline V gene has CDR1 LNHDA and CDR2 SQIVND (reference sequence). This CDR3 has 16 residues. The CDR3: CASSPSRDPFNYGYTF. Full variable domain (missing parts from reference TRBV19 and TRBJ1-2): DGGITQSPKYLFRKEGQNVTLSCEQNLNHDAMYWYRQDPGQGLRLIYYSQIVNDFQKGDIAEGYSVSREKKESFPLTVTSAQKNPTAFYLCASSPSRDPFNYGYTFGSGTRLTVV.

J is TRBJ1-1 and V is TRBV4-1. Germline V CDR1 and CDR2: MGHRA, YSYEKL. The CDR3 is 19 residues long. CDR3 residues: CASSQDALRGGSANTEAFF.

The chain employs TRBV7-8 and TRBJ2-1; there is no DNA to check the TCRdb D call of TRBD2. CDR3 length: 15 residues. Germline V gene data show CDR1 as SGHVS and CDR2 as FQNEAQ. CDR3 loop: CASSFSGGTYNEQFF.

The CDR3 sequence: CSARDPWGGDQPQHF. This sequence joins TRBV20-1 and TRBJ1-5; TCRdb picks TRBD1, but there is no DNA to check that call. The CDR3 sequence is 15 residues long. Germline lookup yields CDR1 DFQATT and CDR2 SNEGSKA (reference sequence).

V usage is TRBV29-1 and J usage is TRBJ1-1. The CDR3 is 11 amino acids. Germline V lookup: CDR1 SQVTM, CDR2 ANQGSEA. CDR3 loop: CSVAVNTEAFF.

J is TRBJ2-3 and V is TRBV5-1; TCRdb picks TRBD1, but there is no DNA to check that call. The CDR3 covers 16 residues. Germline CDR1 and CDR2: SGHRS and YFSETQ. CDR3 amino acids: CASSLGTGYSTDTQYF.

The CDR3 reads CASSQDGTSGELFF. This chain uses TRBV4-1 with TRBJ2-2. The CDR3 runs 14 residues. CDR1 is MGHRA and CDR2 is YSYEKL in the germline V gene.

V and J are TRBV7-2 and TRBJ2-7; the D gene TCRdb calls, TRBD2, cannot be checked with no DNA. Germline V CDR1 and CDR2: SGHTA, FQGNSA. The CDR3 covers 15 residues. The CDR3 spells CASSLGRAGTYEQYF.

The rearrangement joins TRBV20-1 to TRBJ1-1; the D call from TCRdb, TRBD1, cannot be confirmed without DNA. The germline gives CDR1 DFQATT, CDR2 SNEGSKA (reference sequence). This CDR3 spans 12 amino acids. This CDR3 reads CSATFRDTEAFF.